The 19 T cell receptor beta chains below all came from one sample that was sequenced in a study of PD-1 blockade in classical Hodgkin lymphoma (dated by TCRdb to the early 2020s). This specimen's time point label, per the study, means: cycle 4 day 1 (C4D1), after about 6 weeks of nivolumab. Every trial patient had relapsed after autologous stem cell transplantation, and cohorts A, B and C differed in prior brentuximab vedotin exposure. The library came from the immunoSEQ multiplex PCR assay. Not all clones reach the TCRdb copy of this immuneACCESS table, which keeps in-frame sequences only. Checked studies attribute under half of the gap to unresolved V genes and leave the rest unexplained. The sample data list just under 65,000 clones, and about 90% of these were observed just once. Of the sample, around a tenth is held by the ten largest clones. Material: peripheral blood mononuclear cells (PBMCs), obtained before the fourth cycle of nivolumab. Receptors were obtained from a human donor with classical Hodgkin lymphoma.

The rearrangement links TRBV27 to TRBJ1-6; D gene uncertain. Trimming removed 7 bases from V and 0 bases from J, with 4 bases in between. This CDR3 has 13 residues. Germline lookup yields CDR1 MNHEY and CDR2 SMNVEV (reference sequence). The CDR3 DNA reads TGTGCCAGCACCGGCTCCTATAATTCACCCCTCCACTTT. Residues: CASTGSYNSPLHF.

The chain has TRBV19 and TRBJ2-3, with TRBD1 identical over 7 bases. The V and J ends lost 3 bases and 4 bases, in that order; junction bases with no gene match: 1. This CDR3 region has 13 residues. Germline CDR1 reads LNHDA; CDR2 reads SQIVND (reference sequence). The CDR3 nucleotides read TGTGCCAGTAGTATTGGACAGGCAGATACGCAGTATTTT. Translating gives CASSIGQADTQYF.

CDR3 protein: CASSPRDRGSPLHF. CDR3 coding DNA: TGTGCCAGCAGCCCGCGGGACAGGGGCTCACCCCTCCACTTT. The V call is TRBV13, the J call TRBJ1-6, with TRBD1 matching 10 bases. J was trimmed by 10 bases and V by 5 bases; bases with no gene match: 5. The CDR3 is 14 amino acids. CDR1 is PRHDT, CDR2 FYEKMQ, per germline (reference sequence).

This clone was detected only once. The chain employs TRBV27 and TRBJ2-5; 10 bases line up with TRBD1. The CDR3 loop spans 15 amino acids. Per germline, CDR1 MNHEY and CDR2 SMNVEV (reference sequence). With 7 bases clipped from V and 3 bases from J, the junction kept 8 bases outside the gene matches. The CDR3 region is CASTPGGTGEETQYF. CDR3 nucleotides: TGTGCCAGCACCCCAGGGGGGACAGGGGAAGAGACCCAGTACTTC.

This chain uses TRBV19 with TRBJ1-5; no clear D. The germline CDR1 and CDR2 sequences are LNHDA and SQIVND (reference sequence). The V gene lost 4 bases and the J gene lost 4 bases, with 11 bases spanning the gap. The length of the CDR3 is 14 residues. In DNA, the CDR3 is TGTGCCAGTAGTACTACAGAGATTAATCAGCCCCAGCATTTT. This sequence encodes CASSTTEINQPQHF.

This clone came up once. The rearrangement uses TRBV27 and TRBJ1-5; 7 nucleotides align to TRBD1. The V gene end was trimmed by 5 bases and the J gene end by 4 bases; junction bases not matched to a gene: 5. Germline V lookup: CDR1 MNHEY, CDR2 SMNVEV (reference sequence). The CDR3 has 14 amino acids. CDR3 nucleotides: TGTGCCAGCAGTCGGAGACAGGGTAATCAGCCCCAGCATTTT. This codes for CASSRRQGNQPQHF.

The V gene is TRBV6-1, the J gene TRBJ1-5; no definite D call. V was pared by 3 bases and J by 1 base, with 10 bases between. This CDR3 spans 15 amino acids. Germline CDR1 and CDR2: MNHNS and SASEGT. The CDR3 spells CASSDVRRSNQPQHF. In DNA form, the CDR3 reads TGTGCCAGCAGTGATGTCAGACGAAGCAATCAGCCCCAGCATTTT.

V gene TRBV6-5 combines with J gene TRBJ1-2, with D unclear. The V end lost 8 bases, the J end lost 10 bases, and 14 bases lay between the germline ends. This CDR3 has 11 amino acids. Germline V gene lookup returns CDR1 MNHEY and CDR2 SVGAGI. CDR3 in DNA: TGTGCCAGCCGGGCAAATGACGACTACACCTTC. Its protein product is CASRANDDYTF.

The chain joins TRBV7-9 to TRBJ2-7; 10 bases align to TRBD1. The trim removed 5 bases at V and 6 bases at J, leaving 16 bases unmatched. The CDR3 sequence is 17 residues long. Germline V gene data show CDR1 as SEHNR and CDR2 as FQNEAQ (reference sequence). CDR3 sequence reads: CASSPPVGTGDIFEQYF. In nucleotides, the CDR3 is TGTGCCAGCAGCCCCCCGGTCGGGACAGGGGACATTTTCGAGCAGTACTTC.

The chain is built from TRBV29-1 and TRBJ2-3; 7 positions match TRBD1. The V gene end was trimmed by 7 bases and the J gene end by 1 base; junction bases not matched to a gene: 5. The CDR3 has 13 residues. CDR1 is SQVTM, CDR2 ANQGSEA, per germline. CDR3 amino acids: CSDHDRGTDTQYF. The CDR3 region has the DNA TGCAGCGACCACGACAGGGGCACAGATACGCAGTATTTT.

The chain joins TRBV27 to TRBJ2-3; 9 nucleotides match TRBD1. This CDR3 region has 15 residues. CDR1 is MNHEY and CDR2 is SMNVEV in the germline V gene (reference sequence). V lost 10 bases to trimming and J lost 8 bases; unmatched junction nucleotides: 16. The CDR3 reads CATWGQGQGRGTQYF. The CDR3 DNA reads TGTGCCACCTGGGGACAGGGACAGGGTAGGGGTACGCAGTATTTT.

The chain has TRBV14 and TRBJ2-7, with D possibly being TRBD2 (5 bases). Trimming cost V 1 base and J 5 bases, with 27 bases left between them. The CDR3 has 19 residues. The germline V gene has CDR1 SGHDN and CDR2 FVKESK. CDR3 DNA sequence: TGTGCCAGCAGCCAAGGATTAGGGATCACCGGACTCGAAATCGACGAGCAGTACTTC. This sequence encodes CASSQGLGITGLEIDEQYF.

The V and J genes are TRBV16 and TRBJ1-1; D uncertain. CDR3 length equals 16 residues. CDR1 and CDR2 (germline): KGHSY, FQNENV. Trimming removed 4 bases at V and 4 bases at J, with 19 bases between. The chain's CDR3 is CASSPSKSELFTEAFF. DNA for the CDR3: TGTGCCAGCAGCCCATCAAAGTCGGAGCTCTTCACTGAAGCTTTCTTT.

The gene calls are TRBV6-5 and TRBJ2-5; the match to TRBD2 covers 7 bases. This CDR3 is built from 15 residues. Germline assignment: CDR1 MNHEY and CDR2 SVGAGI. Trimming removed 5 bases from V and 5 bases from J; junction bases left unmatched: 11. In nucleotides, the CDR3 is TGTGCCAGCAGTCCGATTAGACTAGCAGGGGAGACCCAGTACTTC. Its translation is CASSPIRLAGETQYF.

The rearrangement links TRBV19 to TRBJ2-1; D unresolved. V lost 6 bases and J 4 bases, leaving 4 bases between the germline ends. Germline V CDR1 and CDR2: LNHDA, SQIVND (reference sequence). The CDR3 has 11 residues. The DNA of the CDR3 is TGTGCCAGTAGCGATTACAATGAGCAGTTCTTC. This gives the protein CASSDYNEQFF.

This clone was counted once. The V call is TRBV7-6, the J call TRBJ2-1, with D hard to call. The CDR3 is 12 residues long. With 5 bases removed from V and 9 bases from J, the gap between germline ends came to 11 bases. CDR1 is SGHVS and CDR2 is FNYEAQ in the germline V gene. Here the CDR3 DNA reads TGTGCCAGCAGCCCCCAAGAAGGTGAGCAGTTCTTC. The encoded protein is CASSPQEGEQFF.

This sequence joins TRBV7-9 and TRBJ1-2; D is possibly TRBD1 (6 bases). V lost 3 bases and J lost 3, with 20 bases in between. Germline V gene lookup returns CDR1 SEHNR and CDR2 FQNEAQ (reference sequence). The length of the CDR3 is 17 residues. The CDR3 DNA reads as TGTGCCAGCAGCTTGCAGGGGAGGTACCCCCGGGACTATGGCTACACCTTC. Residues: CASSLQGRYPRDYGYTF. The full variable domain, its missing parts supplied by reference TRBV7-9 and TRBJ1-2, is DTGVSQNPRHKITKRGQNVTFRCDPISEHNRLYWYRQTLGQGPEFLTYFQNEAQLEKSRLLSDRFSAERPKGSFSTLEIQRTEQGDSAMYLCASSLQGRYPRDYGYTFGSGTRLTVV.

The V gene is TRBV30, the J gene TRBJ2-7, with 7 bases matching TRBD2. The ends lost 5 bases at V and 2 bases at J; junction bases unmatched: 12. The CDR3 sequence is 15 residues long. Per the germline V gene, CDR1 is GTSNPN and CDR2 is SVGIG (reference sequence). CDR3 sequence reads: CAWPGEGLLTYEQYF. DNA for the CDR3: TGTGCCTGGCCCGGCGAGGGACTACTTACCTACGAGCAGTACTTC.

The rearrangement uses TRBV6-5 and TRBJ1-1; D gene uncertain. CDR1 MNHEY and CDR2 SVGAGI come from the germline V gene. The CDR3 length is 14 residues. V was cut by 5 bases and J by 1 base, with 11 bases left in between. The CDR3 DNA is TGTGCCAGCAGTACGCCATGGGCGAACACTGAAGCTTTCTTT. Translation: CASSTPWANTEAFF.